The 23 T cell receptor beta chains below all came from one sample that was sequenced in a study of CD8+CD57+ T cells in acquired aplastic anemia. An expansion of CD8+CD57+ cells by flow cytometry had been shown in patients chosen for sequencing. According to the study, genomic DNA was the template for TCR beta VDJ and CDR3 profiling. TCRdb re-derived calls from the reads in MiXCR, one entry per CDR3 protein. The repertoire holds roughly 200,000 distinct CDR3 sequences, 63% seen once, with about two fifths in the top ten. Input material: sorted CD4+, CD8+, or CD8+CD57+ T cells (not recorded which) from PBMCs. The receptors originated from a human donor with aplastic anemia.

V is TRBV6-6 and J is TRBJ1-4; D is perhaps TRBD1 (5 bases). Germline CDR1 MNHNY, CDR2 SVGAGI (reference sequence). The CDR3 sequence is 15 residues long. V was shortened by 5 bases and J by 4 bases, with 14 bases between the two germline ends. CDR3 coding DNA: TGTGCCAGCAGTGAACCGGGACGGATTAATGAAAAACTGTTTTTT. Residues: CASSEPGRINEKLFF.

This clonotype was seen just once. The chain joins TRBV11-2 to TRBJ1-6; D unclear. Deletions cut 0 bases from V and 7 bases from J, with 10 bases between. CDR1 SGHAT and CDR2 FQNNGV come from the germline V gene. This CDR3 has 15 residues. Here the CDR3 DNA reads TGTGCCAGCAGCTTAGATTTTGCAGGCAATTCACCCCTCCACTTT. This codes for CASSLDFAGNSPLHF. Using reference TRBV11-2 and TRBJ1-6 for the parts outside the CDR3, the full variable domain is EAGVAQSPRYKIIEKRQSVAFWCNPISGHATLYWYQQILGQGPKLLIQFQNNGVVDDSQLPKDRFSAERLKGVDSTLKIQPAKLEDSAVYLCASSLDFAGNSPLHFGNGTRLTVT.

This clonotype was observed a few times. The V gene is TRBV7-2, the J gene TRBJ1-3; D might be TRBD1 (6 bases). The germline V and J ends were trimmed by 5 bases and 3 bases, with 14 bases remaining between them. Looked up from germline, CDR1 is SGHTA and CDR2 is FQGNSA. The CDR3 runs to 15 residues. The CDR3 nucleotides are TGTGCCAGCAGCGAGGACAGTGGAGGTGGAAACACCATATATTTT. This codes for CASSEDSGGGNTIYF.

The rearrangement joins TRBV20-1 to TRBJ2-3; no reliable D call. CDR1 and CDR2 (germline): DFQATT, SNEGSKA (reference sequence). Deletions cut 3 bases from V and 0 bases from J, with 4 bases between. This CDR3 region has 12 residues. The CDR3 region is CSASPSTDTQYF. CDR3 bases: TGCAGTGCTAGTCCGAGCACAGATACGCAGTATTTT.

This clonotype was recorded at least ten times. This chain connects TRBV19 to TRBJ2-3; 10 bases fit TRBD2. J was trimmed by 6 bases and V by 8 bases; bases with no gene match: 8. CDR1 LNHDA and CDR2 SQIVND come from the germline V gene (reference sequence). The CDR3 length is 14 residues. CDR3 protein: CASASGGELDTQYF. The CDR3 nucleotides are TGTGCCAGTGCTAGCGGGGGCGAGTTGGATACGCAGTATTTT.

Worth noting for this clonotype: This could be a read error, since a much larger clone is one nucleotide away. The chain combines TRBV5-1 with TRBJ2-1, with D possibly TRBD1 on 6 matching bases. Germline CDR1 is SGHRS and CDR2 is YFSETQ. The CDR3 consists of 13 residues. CDR3 region: CASSPTGNNGQFF. The CDR3 DNA sequence: TGCGCCAGCAGCCCGACAGGTAACAATGGGCAGTTCTTC. Variable domain in full (rest from reference TRBV5-1 and TRBJ2-1): KAGVTQTPRYLIKTRGQQVTLSCSPISGHRSVSWYQQTPGQGLQFLFEYFSETQRNKGNFPGRFSGRQFSNSRSEMNVSTLELGDSALYLCASSPTGNNGQFFGPGTRLTVL.

This chain uses TRBV2 with TRBJ2-1; tentative D call: TRBD2 (5 bases). Germline V gene lookup returns CDR1 SNHLY and CDR2 FYNNEI. V gave up 0 bases and J gave up 8 bases, with 11 bases separating them. This CDR3 is 14 amino acids long. In nucleotides, the CDR3 is TGTGCCAGCAGTGAAGCGATCACCGGGGATGAGCAGTTCTTC. The encoded protein is CASSEAITGDEQFF.

This clonotype was detected only a few times. This chain connects TRBV7-2 to TRBJ2-3; 7 bases align to TRBD2. The CDR3 spans 15 residues. Germline V lookup: CDR1 SGHTA, CDR2 FQGNSA. After removal of 0 bases from V and 6 bases from J, the junction contained 6 bases not matched to a gene. CDR3 amino acids: CASSLAGGRADTQYF. The CDR3 DNA follows: TGTGCCAGCAGCTTAGCTGGCGGGAGAGCTGATACGCAGTATTTT.

This clonotype was seen more than once but under ten times. The V and J genes are TRBV10-3 and TRBJ1-3, with unresolved D. V lost 4 bases, J lost 2 bases, and 6 bases lay in between. The germline gives CDR1 ENHRY, CDR2 SYGVKD. The length of the CDR3 is 13 residues. For the CDR3, the DNA is TGTGCCATCAGTGCTGGGGCTGGAAACACCATATATTTT. Translated: CAISAGAGNTIYF.

The CDR3 DNA is TGTGCCAGTAGTAAGACCACAGATACGCAGTATTTT. It translates to CASSKTTDTQYF. The chain joins TRBV19 to TRBJ2-3; D gene ambiguous. The germline V gene has CDR1 LNHDA and CDR2 SQIVND (reference sequence). The V end was cut by 4 bases, the J end by 2 bases, with 4 bases between. This CDR3 comprises 12 residues.

This clonotype was recorded once. The junction shows a germline mismatch at one end, possibly a read error. V usage is TRBV25-1 and J usage is TRBJ2-3; tentatively, D is TRBD1 or TRBD2 (7 bases each). Germline CDR1 is MGHDK and CDR2 is SYGVNS. This CDR3 has 17 amino acids. The CDR3 DNA is TGTGCCAGCAGTTTGGCGGCTAGCAGGGGGGGCACAGATCCGCAGTATTTT. Protein sequence: CASSLAASRGGTDPQYF.

In its sample, this clonotype was seen a few times. The rearrangement joins TRBV20-1 to TRBJ2-2; D is perhaps TRBD2 (6 bases). The germline V gene has CDR1 DFQATT and CDR2 SNEGSKA (reference sequence). CDR3 length: 12 residues. The ends were cut back, 6 bases at V and 5 bases at J, with 10 bases in the middle. The CDR3 loop reads CSALGLTGELFF. CDR3 DNA sequence: TGCAGTGCGCTGGGACTGACCGGGGAGCTGTTTTTT.

The J gene is TRBJ1-2, the V gene TRBV5-6, with D unresolved. The germline V gene has CDR1 SGHDT and CDR2 YYEEEE. V was cut by 5 bases and J by 5 bases, with 7 bases left in between. This CDR3 is 11 amino acids long. The CDR3 region is CASSPEYGYTF. The CDR3 nucleotides are TGTGCCAGCAGTCCAGAATATGGCTACACCTTC.

The chain links TRBV10-2 to TRBJ1-5, with unresolved D. Per the germline V gene, CDR1 is WSHSY and CDR2 is SAAADI. The V end lost 0 bases, the J end lost 2 bases, and 5 bases lay between the germline ends. This CDR3 has 14 residues. CDR3 sequence (DNA): TGCGCCAGCAGTGAGTCGATAGGCAATCAGCCCCAGCATTTT. Its protein is CASSESIGNQPQHF.

This chain links TRBV9 with TRBJ2-3; maybe TRBD2 (5 bases). The CDR3 length is 15 residues. The germline V gene has CDR1 SGDLS and CDR2 YYNGEE. V was trimmed by 0 bases and J by 1 base, leaving 9 bases between them. CDR3 nucleotide sequence: TGTGCCAGCAGCGTAGAGGCGGACTGCACAGATACGCAGTATTTT. Translation gives CASSVEADCTDTQYF.

The rearrangement links TRBV7-9 to TRBJ1-2; possible D gene TRBD1, 5 bases. Germline lookup yields CDR1 SEHNR and CDR2 FQNEAQ (reference sequence). The CDR3 sequence is 14 residues long. The germline V and J ends were trimmed by 4 bases and 6 bases, with 15 bases remaining between them. The CDR3 loop is CASSSSGTIDGYTF. CDR3 nucleotides: TGTGCCAGCAGCTCCTCGGGGACGATTGATGGCTACACCTTC.

The rearrangement joins TRBV2 to TRBJ2-5; D possibly corresponds to TRBD2 (5 bases). The CDR3 has 16 residues. Trimming pared 7 bases from V and 3 bases from J, leaving 21 bases between. The germline V gene has CDR1 SNHLY and CDR2 FYNNEI. As DNA, the CDR3 is TGTGCCAGCAATGGTGTCAAGCGGCCTTGGGAAGAGACCCAGTACTTC. Its protein is CASNGVKRPWEETQYF.

The genes are TRBV19 and TRBJ2-7, with 10 bases that match TRBD1. V gave up 7 bases and J gave up 3 bases; unmatched junction bases: 6. This CDR3 has 14 amino acids. Germline CDR1 LNHDA, CDR2 SQIVND (reference sequence). CDR3 nucleotide sequence: TGTGCCAGTAAATCGGGACAGGGGATCTACGAGCAGTACTTC. Protein: CASKSGQGIYEQYF.

The gene calls are TRBV24-1 and TRBJ2-3; 7 bases align to TRBD1. The CDR3 is 16 amino acids. V shed 5 bases and J 0 bases; nucleotides not matched to a gene: 7. Germline-derived CDR1 and CDR2 are KGHDR and SFDVKD. CDR3 loop: CATSGPTGSSTDTQYF. CDR3 coding DNA: TGTGCCACCAGTGGCCCGACAGGGTCTAGCACAGATACGCAGTATTTT.

The chain carries TRBV7-2 and TRBJ2-5; the D gene is possibly TRBD1 (6 bases). The CDR3 contains 14 residues. V was pared by 4 bases and J by 5 bases, with 14 bases between. Germline assignment: CDR1 SGHTA and CDR2 FQGNSA. Written as DNA, the CDR3 is TGTGCCAGCAGCTCTTGGACAGCCGGGGAGACCCAGTACTTC. Protein sequence: CASSSWTAGETQYF.

This sequence joins TRBV20-1 and TRBJ2-3; TRBD2 matches 7 bases. The germline CDR1 and CDR2 sequences are DFQATT and SNEGSKA (reference sequence). Losses at the gene ends were 0 bases for V and 0 bases for J; bases not matched to a gene: 6. The CDR3 is made up of 16 amino acids. CDR3 sequence (DNA): TGCAGTGCTAGAGATCTCCTAGCGGCTAGCACAGATACGCAGTATTTT. This encodes CSARDLLAASTDTQYF.

The rearrangement links TRBV20-1 to TRBJ2-1; D possibly uses TRBD1 or TRBD2 (6 bases each). V was pared by 3 bases and J by 6 bases, with 18 bases between. Germline loops: CDR1 DFQATT, CDR2 SNEGSKA (reference sequence). The CDR3 is 15 amino acids. DNA of the CDR3: TGCAGTGCTAGTTCTCCCTGGCGGGACACCAATGAGCAGTTCTTC. Translating gives CSASSPWRDTNEQFF.

V is TRBV7-9 and J is TRBJ1-5, with 7 bases matching TRBD1. V gave up 4 bases and J gave up 5 bases; unmatched junction bases: 5. Per the germline V gene, CDR1 is SEHNR and CDR2 is FQNEAQ (reference sequence). The CDR3 extends over 14 amino acids. The CDR3 nucleotides are TGTGCCAGCAGCTCGACAGGGAGGGATCAGCCCCAGCATTTT. Protein: CASSSTGRDQPQHF.